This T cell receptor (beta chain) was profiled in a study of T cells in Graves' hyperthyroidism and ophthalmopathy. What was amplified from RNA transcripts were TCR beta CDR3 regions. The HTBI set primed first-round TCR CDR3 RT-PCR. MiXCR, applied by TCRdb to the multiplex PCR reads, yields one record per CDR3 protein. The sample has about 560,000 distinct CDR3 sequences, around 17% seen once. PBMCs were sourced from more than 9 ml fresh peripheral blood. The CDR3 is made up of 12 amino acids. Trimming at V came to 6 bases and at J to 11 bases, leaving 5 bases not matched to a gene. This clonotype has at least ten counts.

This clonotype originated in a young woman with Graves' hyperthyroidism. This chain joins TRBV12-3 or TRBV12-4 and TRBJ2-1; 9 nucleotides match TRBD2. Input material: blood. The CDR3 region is CASRDGLAKQFF. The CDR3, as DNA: TGTGCCAGCAGGGACGGACTAGCGAAGCAGTTCTTC.